The 13 T cell receptor beta chains presented below share a single source sample, sequenced in a study of cytomegalovirus exposure and HLA in healthy donors. Amplification used 60 Vbeta primers and 13 Jbeta primers. Measured with immunoSEQ multiplex PCR; TCRdb has only the in-frame clones, and not every one. This table has approximately 140,000 clones, 60% to 85% appearing once. The sample was PBMCs. The source is a woman aged 40 to 49 in good health and CMV-seronegative.

V is TRBV6-5 and J is TRBJ2-1; possibly TRBD1 for D (5 bases). Germline lookup yields CDR1 MNHEY and CDR2 SVGAGI. V dropped 5 bases and J dropped 8 bases, with 10 bases sitting between them. The CDR3 runs 12 residues. The CDR3 bases are TGTGCCAGCAGTCACGACAGCGATGAGCAGTTCTTC. Its translation: CASSHDSDEQFF.

The chain uses TRBV5-5 and TRBJ1-2; the D gene is possibly TRBD1 (5 bases). Germline V CDR1 and CDR2: SGHKS, YYEKEE (reference sequence). The CDR3 extends over 13 amino acids. The V end lost 7 bases, the J end lost 1 base, and 11 bases lay between the germline ends. Here the CDR3 reads CASGGEINYGYTF. The CDR3 nucleotides are TGTGCCAGCGGAGGGGAAATTAACTATGGCTACACCTTC.

This clone appeared a few times. The chain combines TRBV28 with TRBJ1-3; the match to TRBD1 covers 8 bases. The germline V gene has CDR1 MDHEN and CDR2 SYDVKM. The CDR3 totals 20 residues. V was clipped by 2 bases and J by 0 bases; unmatched bases: 15. The CDR3 nucleotides read TGTGCCAGCAGTTTAGAGGCGGGACAGGAAAGATGGTTCTCTGGAAACACCATATATTTT. It specifies CASSLEAGQERWFSGNTIYF.

Note on this clone: The conserved closing phenylalanine or tryptophan is absent in this CDR3, likely reflecting a read error. No DNA is shown, since the ends of the CDR3 on it are uncertain; the CDR3 is the one TCRdb lists. The chain couples TRBV9 to TRBJ1-1; no DNA check was done on the table's D call, TRBD1. Germline V CDR1 and CDR2: SGDLS, YYNGEE. From its first to its last residue, the CDR3 has 14 amino acids. The CDR3 is CASSNPGQVGGEAL.

J is TRBJ2-5 and V is TRBV5-1; 11 bases align to TRBD2. CDR3 length equals 15 residues. Germline CDR1 SGHRS, CDR2 YFSETQ. V dropped 0 bases and J dropped 2; count of bases not matched to a gene: 0. The CDR3 reads CASSLGLAGQETQYF. The CDR3, as DNA: TGCGCCAGCAGCTTGGGACTAGCGGGACAAGAGACCCAGTACTTC.

This clone was seen more than once but under ten times. V gene TRBV28 combines with J gene TRBJ2-7, with TRBD1 matching 10 bases. CDR1 and CDR2 from the germline V gene are MDHEN and SYDVKM. The CDR3 has 13 residues. After removal of 10 bases from V and 1 base from J, the junction contained 4 bases not matched to a gene. Here the CDR3 reads CAIDRGPSYEQYF. The CDR3 DNA reads TGTGCCATCGACAGGGGGCCGTCCTACGAGCAGTACTTC.

The chain joins TRBV7-3 to TRBJ1-1; D remains ambiguous. Germline V gene lookup returns CDR1 SGHTA and CDR2 FQGTGA. The CDR3 has 13 residues. The V and J ends lost 4 bases and 6 bases respectively, with 12 bases between them. CDR3 DNA sequence: TGTGCCAGCAGCTCACCTCAGAGGGCTGAAGCTTTCTTT. Translation: CASSSPQRAEAFF.

The chain couples TRBV28 to TRBJ1-6; TRBD1 matches at 7 bases. The germline CDR1 and CDR2 sequences are MDHEN and SYDVKM. This CDR3 comprises 19 residues. Unmatched junction bases numbered 18, after V lost 3 bases and J lost 7 bases. The CDR3 DNA sequence: TGTGCCAGCAGTTTTATCCCTCAGACAGGGAAAATAATGAATTCACCCCTCCACTTT. Protein product: CASSFIPQTGKIMNSPLHF. Full variable domain (missing parts from reference TRBV28 and TRBJ1-6): DVKVTQSSRYLVKRTGEKVFLECVQDMDHENMFWYRQDPGLGLRLIYFSYDVKMKEKGDIPEGYSVSREKKERFSLILESASTNQTSMYLCASSFIPQTGKIMNSPLHFGNGTRLTVT.

V is TRBV19 and J is TRBJ1-2, with 8 bases identical to TRBD1. There are 16 residues in the CDR3. Trimming at V came to 3 bases and at J to 0 bases, leaving 6 bases not matched to a gene. Germline values: CDR1 LNHDA, CDR2 SQIVND (reference sequence). In DNA form, the CDR3 reads TGTGCCAGTAGTATTGGGACAGGCTACCCTAACTATGGCTACACCTTC. Encoded protein: CASSIGTGYPNYGYTF.

The genes are TRBV30 and TRBJ2-3; TRBD2 matches at 10 bases. CDR1 is GTSNPN, CDR2 SVGIG, per germline (reference sequence). The CDR3 has 13 amino acids. The V and J ends lost 7 bases and 1 base, in that order; junction bases with no gene match: 2. CDR3 region: CAFGTSGTDTQYF. The CDR3 DNA is TGTGCCTTCGGGACTAGCGGCACAGATACGCAGTATTTT.

The genes are TRBV29-1 and TRBJ2-3; D remains ambiguous. Germline-derived CDR1 and CDR2 are SQVTM and ANQGSEA. This CDR3 region has 12 residues. The V and J ends lost 8 bases and 1 base respectively, with 10 bases between them. As DNA, the CDR3 is TGCAGCCTGAAGCAGGGCACAGATACGCAGTATTTT. It is translated as CSLKQGTDTQYF.

This clone was found a few times. In DNA form, the CDR3 reads TGTGCCAGCAGCCGAGGACAGGGGCTCACTGAAGCTTTCTTT. Amino acid sequence: CASSRGQGLTEAFF. The J gene is TRBJ1-1, the V gene TRBV6-1; 9 bases align to TRBD1. The CDR3 is 14 residues long. V was pared by 6 bases and J by 4 bases, with 6 bases of the junction left unmatched. The germline V gene has CDR1 MNHNS and CDR2 SASEGT.

The rearrangement joins TRBV25-1 to TRBJ1-5; no clear D. The V gene lost 11 bases and the J gene lost 11 bases, with 13 bases spanning the gap. Per germline, CDR1 MGHDK and CDR2 SYGVNS. The CDR3 has 10 residues. CDR3 sequence (DNA): TGTGCCCTCCTGGCGGAGTCCCAGCATTTT. Protein: CALLAESQHF.